A single sample gave rise to the 22 T cell receptor beta chains below, sequenced in a study of cytomegalovirus exposure and HLA in healthy donors (dated by TCRdb to about 2017). Libraries came from the immunoSEQ multiplex PCR assay. For the multiplex PCR, a mixture combining 60 forward primers for TCR Vbeta segments and 13 reverse primers for TCR Jbeta segments was used. This immuneACCESS table, as held by TCRdb, lists in-frame sequences with V and J called but not all clones. Of the missing ones, under half trace to an unresolved V gene in checked studies; the others have no known cause. In this sample the table shows about 120,000 clones, 9% to 10% of which occur a single time. The top ten clones comprise roughly 3.1% of the sample. The material sequenced was PBMCs. All receptors come from a man aged 30-40 years in good health and CMV-seronegative.

This clone was seen a handful of times. The V and J genes are TRBV5-6 and TRBJ2-7, with D maybe TRBD2 (6 bases). This CDR3 comprises 14 residues. Trimming removed 2 bases from V and 1 base from J, with 10 bases in between. The germline CDR1 and CDR2 sequences are SGHDT and YYEEEE. The CDR3 loop is CASSFRGGSYEQYF. CDR3 bases: TGTGCCAGCAGCTTTCGGGGAGGATCCTACGAGCAGTACTTC.

This clone was seen a handful of times. The DNA of the CDR3 is TGTGCCAGCAGCCTGAATCAGGTGAATGAGCAGTTCTTC. Protein: CASSLNQVNEQFF. The rearrangement joins TRBV11-3 to TRBJ2-1; no reliable D call. The CDR3 loop spans 13 amino acids. From germline, CDR1 is SGHNT and CDR2 YENEEA. Trimming removed 5 bases at V and 7 bases at J, with 12 bases between.

The chain is built from TRBV11-2 and TRBJ2-5, with TRBD2 identical over 12 bases. With 5 bases clipped from V and 2 bases from J, the junction kept 6 bases outside the gene matches. The V gene's germline CDR1 is SGHAT and CDR2 FQNNGV. The CDR3 runs 16 residues. The CDR3 region is CASSPLLAGGQETQYF. Written as DNA, the CDR3 is TGTGCCAGCAGCCCCCTACTAGCGGGGGGACAAGAGACCCAGTACTTC.

The chain recombines TRBV30 with TRBJ1-1; D is ambiguous. The length of the CDR3 is 15 residues. The germline gives CDR1 GTSNPN, CDR2 SVGIG (reference sequence). Trimming took off 4 bases at V and 2 bases at J, with 17 bases between the two ends. The CDR3 loop is CAWTREGRGNTEAFF. As DNA, the CDR3 is TGTGCCTGGACTAGGGAGGGAAGAGGAAACACTGAAGCTTTCTTT.

J is TRBJ2-4 and V is TRBV2; 7 bases agree with TRBD2. The CDR3 length is 14 residues. Looked up from germline, CDR1 is SNHLY and CDR2 is FYNNEI. The V gene end was trimmed by 1 base and the J gene end by 7 bases; junction bases not matched to a gene: 4. CDR3 bases: TGTGCCAGCAGTGAAGGGGAGGGGTGGAACATTCAGTACTTC. It encodes CASSEGEGWNIQYF. The full variable domain, in which reference TRBV2 and TRBJ2-4 provide the parts outside the CDR3, is EPEVTQTPSHQVTQMGQEVILRCVPISNHLYFYWYRQILGQKVEFLVSFYNNEISEKSEIFDDQFSVERPDGSNFTLKIRSTKLEDSAMYFCASSEGEGWNIQYFGAGTRLSVL.

This clone has only a few counts. The CDR3 region is CASSQDPGGGGYNEQFF. CDR3 in DNA: TGCGCCAGCAGCCAAGATCCCGGGGGGGGAGGATACAATGAGCAGTTCTTC. The chain recombines TRBV4-3 with TRBJ2-1; the match to TRBD2 covers 8 bases. J gave up 4 bases and V 0 bases, and 8 bases lay outside the gene matches. The CDR3 covers 17 residues. The germline V gene encodes CDR1 LGHNA and CDR2 YSLEER.

This clone has only a few counts. V usage is TRBV4-3 and J usage is TRBJ1-5; 8 bases are a match to TRBD1. After removal of 3 bases from V and 6 bases from J, the junction contained 19 bases not matched to a gene. CDR3 length: 19 amino acids. Germline CDR1 reads LGHNA; CDR2 reads YSLEER. The CDR3 sequence: CASSHDEAFSQGESQPQHF. CDR3 nucleotide sequence: TGCGCCAGCAGCCATGATGAAGCTTTCTCACAGGGGGAGAGTCAGCCCCAGCATTTT.

This clone was counted between two and nine times. The rearrangement links TRBV6-1 to TRBJ2-1; 7 nucleotides match TRBD1. This CDR3 comprises 16 residues. J lost 4 bases, V lost 4 bases, and 10 bases had no gene match. Germline loops: CDR1 MNHNS, CDR2 SASEGT. In DNA form, the CDR3 reads TGTGCCAGCAGTGGGTTACAGGGGTCGAATTACAATGAGCAGTTCTTC. Amino acid sequence: CASSGLQGSNYNEQFF.

This clone has only a few counts. This chain uses TRBV9 with TRBJ1-2; tentative D call: TRBD1 (5 bases). V was trimmed by 0 bases and J by 6 bases, leaving 9 bases between them. The CDR3 spans 13 residues. CDR1 SGDLS and CDR2 YYNGEE come from the germline V gene. The CDR3 loop reads CASSVGGRDGYTF. Written as DNA, the CDR3 is TGTGCCAGCAGCGTAGGGGGGAGGGATGGCTACACCTTC.

The sample holds a few counts of this clone. This chain joins TRBV10-2 and TRBJ1-2; 8 nucleotides align to TRBD1. This CDR3 region has 15 residues. Germline V gene sequence: CDR1 WSHSY, CDR2 SAAADI. The trim removed 5 bases at V and 4 bases at J, leaving 9 bases unmatched. CDR3 amino acids: CASSPDRVIRYGYTF. The CDR3 region has the DNA TGCGCCAGCAGTCCGGACAGGGTAATTCGCTATGGCTACACCTTC.

J is TRBJ1-5 and V is TRBV6-6, with D maybe TRBD1 (6 bases). This CDR3 has 14 amino acids. V lost 6 bases and J 3 bases, leaving 12 bases between the germline ends. From germline, CDR1 is MNHNY and CDR2 SVGAGI (reference sequence). CDR3 protein: CASSIQGTNQPQHF. The CDR3 coding sequence is TGTGCCAGCAGCATACAGGGTACCAATCAGCCCCAGCATTTT.

A few counts support this clone. V gene TRBV9 combines with J gene TRBJ2-3; 10 bases line up with TRBD2. This CDR3 region has 14 residues. The junction had 5 bases not matched to a gene; V was cut back by 4 bases and J by 6 bases. Germline V CDR1 and CDR2: SGDLS, YYNGEE. The CDR3 here is CASSTSGMRDTQYF. CDR3 nucleotide sequence: TGTGCCAGCAGCACTAGCGGGATGAGGGATACGCAGTATTTT.

This clone was seen more than once but under ten times. This chain connects TRBV29-1 to TRBJ2-1, with D perhaps TRBD1 (5 bases). CDR3 length: 14 residues. Trimming stripped 6 bases from V and 0 bases from J, with 12 bases between. CDR1 is SQVTM, CDR2 ANQGSEA, per germline. CDR3 in DNA: TGCAGCGTCTCAACAGGTAACTCCTACAATGAGCAGTTCTTC. Amino acids: CSVSTGNSYNEQFF.

This chain uses TRBV5-6 with TRBJ1-6; 7 bases are shared with TRBD1. Losses at the gene ends were 4 bases for V and 6 bases for J; bases not matched to a gene: 7. Germline assignment: CDR1 SGHDT and CDR2 YYEEEE. CDR3 size: 15 residues. This CDR3 is CASSGPGTANSPLHF. The CDR3 region has the DNA TGTGCCAGCAGCGGACCCGGGACAGCTAATTCACCCCTCCACTTT.

This clone was recorded a few times. The rearrangement uses TRBV7-9 and TRBJ2-1; D perhaps matches TRBD1 (6 bases). CDR3 size: 13 residues. The V end lost 10 bases, the J end lost 3 bases, and 13 bases lay between the germline ends. Germline V gives CDR1 SEHNR, CDR2 FQNEAQ (reference sequence). The CDR3 DNA is TGTGCCATACGACAGGACGTCTACAATGAGCAGTTCTTC. It specifies CAIRQDVYNEQFF.

This chain links TRBV11-3 with TRBJ2-5, with 7 nucleotides matching TRBD2. CDR3 length equals 15 residues. Looked up from germline, CDR1 is SGHNT and CDR2 is YENEEA. The J segment lost 4 bases and the V segment lost 1 base, leaving 6 bases of the junction unmatched. The CDR3 reads CASSLVGRALETQYF. The CDR3 nucleotides are TGTGCCAGCAGCTTAGTTGGGAGGGCCTTAGAGACCCAGTACTTC.

This clone was detected only a few times. The rearrangement links TRBV14 to TRBJ1-1; D uncertain. The germline V gene encodes CDR1 SGHDN and CDR2 FVKESK. V was clipped by 7 bases and J by 1 base, with 10 bases between them. CDR3 length equals 13 residues. CDR3 coding DNA: TGTGCCAGCACCCAGAGGAGGAACACTGAAGCTTTCTTT. Translation: CASTQRRNTEAFF.

This clone came up a few times. This chain links TRBV4-1 with TRBJ1-4; a weak D match, TRBD1 (5 bases). This CDR3 spans 17 amino acids. Germline V lookup: CDR1 MGHRA, CDR2 YSYEKL. Trimming removed 4 bases from V and 7 bases from J, with 22 bases in between. The CDR3 loop reads CASSPLGRDAVREKLFF. CDR3 DNA sequence: TGCGCCAGCAGCCCCTTGGGGAGGGACGCTGTTCGTGAAAAACTGTTTTTT.

The rearrangement links TRBV7-2 to TRBJ2-5; a possible D gene is TRBD2 (5 bases). CDR1 is SGHTA, CDR2 FQGNSA, per germline. CDR3 length: 13 residues. V shed 5 bases and J shed 4 bases, with 11 bases lying between them. CDR3 DNA: TGTGCCAGCAGCCCTAGCTGGGGAGAGACCCAGTACTTC. Translating it yields CASSPSWGETQYF.

This clone came up a few times. This chain links TRBV7-9 with TRBJ2-7, with 9 bases lining up with TRBD1. Per the germline V gene, CDR1 is SEHNR and CDR2 is FQNEAQ (reference sequence). The CDR3 totals 15 residues. With 1 base clipped from V and 5 bases from J, the junction kept 6 bases outside the gene matches. The CDR3 nucleotides read TGTGCCAGCAGCTTAGAGGGACAGGGCGTCCACGAGCAGTACTTC. It translates to CASSLEGQGVHEQYF.

The genes are TRBV30 and TRBJ2-7; D might be TRBD1 (6 bases). Germline CDR1 reads GTSNPN; CDR2 reads SVGIG (reference sequence). This CDR3 has 16 residues. V was shortened by 2 bases and J by 4 bases, with 21 bases between the two germline ends. CDR3 DNA sequence: TGTGCCTGGAGTCCTCAGACAGGACCGACCCTTTACGAGCAGTACTTC. This sequence encodes CAWSPQTGPTLYEQYF.

This clone appeared a few times. This sequence joins TRBV18 and TRBJ2-3; 10 bases fit TRBD2. V shed 1 base and J 5 bases; nucleotides not matched to a gene: 0. The CDR3 has 14 residues. Germline lookup yields CDR1 KGHSH and CDR2 LQKENI. The CDR3 coding sequence is TGTGCCAGCTCACCACTAGCGGGGGGAGATACGCAGTATTTT. Translation gives CASSPLAGGDTQYF.